What follows describes a single T cell receptor beta chain. Its antigen is unidentified. The CDR3 has 18 residues. V lost 0 bases, J lost 7 bases, and 25 bases lay in between. Germline values: CDR1 MNHEY, CDR2 SVGAGI. The sample originates from a study of T cells in Graves' hyperthyroidism and ophthalmopathy. TCR beta CDR3 sequences were amplified from RNA transcripts. When the TCR CDR3 underwent first-round RT-PCR, the HTBI primer set was used. TCRdb fed the multiplex PCR reads into MiXCR, producing one record per CDR3 protein. Found here are around 340,000 distinct CDR3 sequences, more than 11% of them singletons; the top ten hold roughly 25%. Study-level results: A model built on 13 V-J features separated ophthalmopathy from stable hyperthyroidism.

The TCR was taken from a woman younger than 45 with Graves' hyperthyroidism. Sequencing was carried out using blood. This chain links TRBV6-5 with TRBJ2-7; a weak D match, TRBD1 (6 bases). CDR3 nucleotides: TGTGCCAGCAGTTACTCACCTCCCCCGTGGGGGCTTACTGAGGAGCAGTACTTC. This encodes CASSYSPPPWGLTEEQYF.